The 21 T cell receptor beta chains below come from one sample, sequenced in a study of blood T cells in healthy people across ages. Next came a second PCR, run for about 7 to 12 cycles, which used a sample-barcoded 5' primer along with a J-beta primer mix. TCRdb re-called the 5' RACE reads through MiXCR, storing one row per CDR3 protein. The repertoire includes approximately 2,000,000 distinct CDR3 sequences, about two fifths of them detected once, and about 23% sits in the top ten. Sequencing used blood. These receptors all come from a human donor in good health.

The gene calls are TRBV6-6 and TRBJ1-6; D may be TRBD1 (5 bases). V gave up 5 bases and J gave up 7 bases, with 18 bases separating them. The CDR3 sequence is 16 residues long. CDR1 MNHNY and CDR2 SVGAGI come from the germline V gene (reference sequence). CDR3 in DNA: TGTGCCAGCAGTCCTGGGGCTGGAGGCTTAAATTCACCCCTCCACTTT. This codes for CASSPGAGGLNSPLHF.

The CDR3 loop is CASSFLGSASYEQYF. CDR3 DNA: TGTGCCAGCAGTTTCTTGGGGTCCGCCTCCTACGAGCAGTACTTC. This chain uses TRBV12-3 or TRBV12-4 with TRBJ2-7; no definite D call. The CDR3 extends over 15 amino acids. V was cut by 3 bases and J by 0 bases, with 12 bases left in between.

The CDR3 DNA is TGTGCCAGCAGTTATTTATCGGACTTCGGCTACACCTTC. Protein sequence: CASSYLSDFGYTF. V and J are TRBV12-3 or TRBV12-4 and TRBJ1-2, with D unclear. The CDR3 runs to 13 residues. V was shortened by 4 bases and J by 8 bases, with 14 bases between the two germline ends.

This clonotype was recorded once. V gene TRBV9 combines with J gene TRBJ1-2; D is uncertain. The CDR3 runs to 13 residues. The V end was cut by 0 bases, the J end by 6 bases, with 9 bases between. CDR1 is SGDLS, CDR2 YYNGEE, per germline. The CDR3 coding sequence is TGTGCCAGCAGCGTAGCGGCAGGACATGGCTACACCTTC. Its protein is CASSVAAGHGYTF.

The chain is built from TRBV20-1 and TRBJ1-2; a possible D gene is TRBD1 (5 bases). This CDR3 contains 14 residues. Trimming took off 4 bases at V and 2 bases at J, with 14 bases between the two ends. The germline V gene encodes CDR1 DFQATT and CDR2 SNEGSKA (reference sequence). The CDR3 here is CSANYPGPNYGYTF. CDR3 coding DNA: TGCAGTGCTAATTACCCGGGACCCAACTATGGCTACACCTTC.

This clonotype was seen more than once but under ten times. This chain links TRBV19 with TRBJ2-6; D unresolved. This CDR3 region has 16 residues. The V gene's germline CDR1 is LNHDA and CDR2 SQIVND (reference sequence). Trimming cost V 1 base and J 0 bases, with 7 bases left between them. CDR3 loop: CASSIVAVSGANVLTF. Here the CDR3 DNA reads TGTGCCAGTAGTATAGTCGCCGTCTCTGGGGCCAACGTCCTGACTTTC.

This clonotype was found once. This chain connects TRBV9 to TRBJ1-1, with D hard to call. Trimming shortened V by 0 bases and J by 1 base, and 16 bases separated the two germline ends. CDR3 length equals 17 residues. The germline gives CDR1 SGDLS, CDR2 YYNGEE. In nucleotides, the CDR3 is TGTGCCAGCAGCGTAGCTACTGACGGCGGACGGAACACTGAAGCTTTCTTT. Protein product: CASSVATDGGRNTEAFF.

The chain carries TRBV20-1 and TRBJ1-1; maybe TRBD1 (6 bases). Germline-derived CDR1 and CDR2 are DFQATT and SNEGSKA (reference sequence). V shed 0 bases and J shed 2 bases, with 16 bases lying between them. This CDR3 has 16 residues. The CDR3 nucleotides are TGCAGTGCTAGAGATCCGGGGGCCCTAAGAAACACTGAAGCTTTCTTT. Its protein product is CSARDPGALRNTEAFF.

V gene TRBV20-1 combines with J gene TRBJ1-6; 9 positions agree with TRBD1. V shed 2 bases, J shed 5 bases, and the junction held 7 bases outside the gene matches. This CDR3 is 16 amino acids long. CDR1 DFQATT and CDR2 SNEGSKA come from the germline V gene (reference sequence). The CDR3 loop reads CSARPGDRDHNSPLHF. CDR3 nucleotides: TGCAGTGCTAGACCCGGGGACAGGGACCATAATTCACCCCTCCACTTT.

On this clonotype: The germline gene is not matched at one end of the junction; a read error may be the cause. The gene calls are TRBV7-2 and TRBJ2-6, with D possibly called TRBD1 or TRBD2 (5 bases each). Germline V lookup: CDR1 SGHTA, CDR2 FQGNSA. This CDR3 spans 15 amino acids. This CDR3 is CASTSGNPGADVLTF. CDR3 coding DNA: TGTGCCAGCACCTCCGGGAATCCTGGGGCCGACGTCCTGACTTTC.

The chain recombines TRBV27 with TRBJ1-2, with D possibly being TRBD1 (5 bases). Germline CDR1 MNHEY, CDR2 SMNVEV (reference sequence). Between the trimmed V and J ends, which lost 6 bases and 2 bases, there was a span of 13 bases. This CDR3 contains 14 residues. The CDR3 DNA is TGTGCCAGCAGCCGGGGGAGGGAAAACTATGGCTACACCTTC. Its protein is CASSRGRENYGYTF.

This clonotype was found once. This rearrangement joins TRBV7-9 to TRBJ2-4, with D tentatively TRBD1 (5 bases). The last part of the DNA fits TRBJ2-7 better; the J call may be wrong. The CDR3 has 16 amino acids. Germline V gene sequence: CDR1 SEHNR, CDR2 FQNEAQ (reference sequence). CDR3 sequence reads: CASSLAPLGRVFEQYF. CDR3 in DNA: TGTGCCAGCAGCTTAGCGCCCCTCGGCAGGGTATTCGAGCAGTACTTC.

The CDR3 region is CASSARGQPHTDTQYF. The CDR3 DNA reads as TGCGCCAGCAGCGCCCGGGGACAGCCCCACACAGATACGCAGTATTTT. J is TRBJ2-3 and V is TRBV5-1; TRBD1 matches 7 bases. After removal of 4 bases from V and 2 bases from J, the junction contained 10 bases not matched to a gene. CDR1 is SGHRS and CDR2 is YFSETQ in the germline V gene. The CDR3 spans 16 residues.

The chain combines TRBV6-5 with TRBJ1-2; D is ambiguous. CDR1 and CDR2 (germline): MNHEY, SVGAGI. The CDR3 consists of 16 residues. Trimming left V 2 bases short and J 4 bases short, with 17 bases between. CDR3 in DNA: TGTGCCAGCAGTTACGGCCGCTCCCACTTGGGCTATGGCTACACCTTC. The encoded protein is CASSYGRSHLGYGYTF.

This clonotype was counted many times. For the CDR3, the DNA is TGCAGCGCCGGACAGGGCGCTAACTATGGCTACACCTTC. As protein: CSAGQGANYGYTF. The chain joins TRBV29-1 to TRBJ1-2; 8 bases are a match to TRBD1. V lost 7 bases and J lost 0; bases outside the gene matches: 4. Germline V gene lookup returns CDR1 SQVTM and CDR2 ANQGSEA. The CDR3 is made up of 13 amino acids.

This chain's CDR3 is CATSGGYLTDTQYF. Written as DNA, the CDR3 is TGTGCCACCTCGGGCGGCTATCTAACAGATACGCAGTATTTT. The J gene is TRBJ2-3, the V gene TRBV6-6; D unresolved. Trimming took 10 bases from V and 3 from J, leaving 17 bases between them. This CDR3 spans 14 amino acids. Germline V lookup: CDR1 MNHNY, CDR2 SVGAGI (reference sequence).

This chain joins TRBV5-6 and TRBJ2-1; D ambiguous. From germline, CDR1 is SGHDT and CDR2 YYEEEE. CDR3 length equals 15 residues. V shed 3 bases and J shed 2 bases, with 12 bases lying between them. Here the CDR3 reads CASSSGSPTYNEQFF. The CDR3 DNA is TGTGCCAGCAGCTCCGGGTCGCCAACCTACAATGAGCAGTTCTTC.

This clonotype was counted a few times. CDR3 residues: CSAARTSGGLAYEQYF. CDR3 DNA sequence: TGCAGTGCTGCCCGGACTAGCGGGGGCTTAGCCTACGAGCAGTACTTC. V and J are TRBV20-1 and TRBJ2-7, with 13 positions matching TRBD2. The trim removed 5 bases at V and 2 bases at J, leaving 9 bases unmatched. The length of the CDR3 is 16 residues. Germline V gene sequence: CDR1 DFQATT, CDR2 SNEGSKA (reference sequence).

V gene TRBV7-2 combines with J gene TRBJ1-2; no clear D. Per germline, CDR1 SGHTA and CDR2 FQGNSA. Trimming took off 0 bases at V and 8 bases at J, with 16 bases between the two ends. CDR3 length: 15 amino acids. In nucleotides, the CDR3 is TGTGCCAGCAGCTTAGCCGGCATAGACTGGAAAGGCTACACCTTC. Protein: CASSLAGIDWKGYTF.

The chain recombines TRBV5-1 with TRBJ2-3, with 12 bases aligning to TRBD2. This CDR3 has 18 amino acids. Germline V gene lookup returns CDR1 SGHRS and CDR2 YFSETQ. Trimming took 4 bases from V and 7 from J; bases not matched to a gene: 16. The CDR3 loop reads CASSRDASGGAKDNTQYF. DNA of the CDR3: TGCGCCAGCAGCCGGGACGCTAGCGGGGGGGCAAAGGATAATACGCAGTATTTT.

The V and J genes are TRBV7-6 and TRBJ2-5, with 11 nucleotides matching TRBD2. Looked up from germline, CDR1 is SGHVS and CDR2 is FNYEAQ. This CDR3 region has 16 residues. The trim removed 1 base at V and 5 bases at J, leaving 6 bases unmatched. The CDR3 spells CASSLELAGGSETQYF. CDR3 nucleotide sequence: TGTGCCAGCAGCTTAGAGCTAGCGGGGGGTTCGGAGACCCAGTACTTC.